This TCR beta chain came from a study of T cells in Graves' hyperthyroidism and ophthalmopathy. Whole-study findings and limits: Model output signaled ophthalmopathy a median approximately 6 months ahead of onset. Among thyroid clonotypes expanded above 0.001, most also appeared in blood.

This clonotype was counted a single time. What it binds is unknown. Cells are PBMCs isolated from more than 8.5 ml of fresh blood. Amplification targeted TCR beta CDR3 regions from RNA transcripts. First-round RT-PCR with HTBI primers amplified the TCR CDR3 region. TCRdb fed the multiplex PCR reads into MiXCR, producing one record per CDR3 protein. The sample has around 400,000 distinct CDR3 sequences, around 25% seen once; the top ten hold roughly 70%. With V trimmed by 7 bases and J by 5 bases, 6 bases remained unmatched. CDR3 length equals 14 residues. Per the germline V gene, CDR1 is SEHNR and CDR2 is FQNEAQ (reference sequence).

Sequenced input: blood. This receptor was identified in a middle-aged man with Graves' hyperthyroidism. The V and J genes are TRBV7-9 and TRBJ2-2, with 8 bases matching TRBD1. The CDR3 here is CASITGGSTGELFF. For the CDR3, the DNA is TGTGCCAGCATCACAGGGGGGTCGACCGGGGAGCTGTTTTTT.